Below are 12 T cell receptor beta chains sequenced from a single sample in a study of CD8+ T cells in alopecia areata. It was cDNA, reverse transcribed from extracted RNA, that served as the sequencing template. TCRdb's table, derived via immunoSEQ multiplex PCR, lists solely in-frame clones and lacks some. Among 150,000 to 200,000 clones listed, roughly three fifths were seen once. Treatment noted: oral pan-JAK inhibitor, 5-10 mg twice daily. Sequenced here: CD4+ T cells sorted from blood, sampled around week 50, from a patient treated with tofacitinib. These receptors all come from a human donor with alopecia areata.

This clone was detected only a few times. The CDR3 coding sequence is TGCAGCGTTGGTTCTCCGGGGGCATCAGAGACCCAGTACTTC. This codes for CSVGSPGASETQYF. The chain employs TRBV29-1 and TRBJ2-5; D could derive from TRBD1 or TRBD2 (6 bases each). The germline CDR1 and CDR2 sequences are SQVTM and ANQGSEA. This CDR3 region has 14 residues. V was trimmed by 4 bases and J by 4 bases, leaving 16 bases between them.

V and J are TRBV29-1 and TRBJ1-2; D gene ambiguous. Germline V gene data show CDR1 as SQVTM and CDR2 as ANQGSEA. CDR3 length: 11 residues. Trimming removed 7 bases from V and 2 bases from J, with 8 bases in between. This CDR3 reads CSGWGNYGYTF. The CDR3 DNA sequence: TGCAGCGGGTGGGGAAACTATGGCTACACCTTC.

The CDR3 DNA follows: TGTGCCTGGACTGAGGGGTATTATTCACCCCTCCACTTT. Translation: CAWTEGYYSPLHF. This chain uses TRBV30 with TRBJ1-6; perhaps TRBD1 as D (5 bases). The V end lost 4 bases, the J end lost 8 bases, and 12 bases lay between the germline ends. The germline CDR1 and CDR2 sequences are GTSNPN and SVGIG (reference sequence). This CDR3 has 13 residues.

The rearrangement joins TRBV7-2 to TRBJ2-7; 9 bases align to TRBD1. The V segment lost 5 bases and the J segment 6 bases; nucleotides outside the gene matches: 8. The CDR3 spans 14 residues. Germline V gene lookup returns CDR1 SGHTA and CDR2 FQGNSA. The CDR3 spells CASSPLQGAGEQYF. As DNA, the CDR3 is TGTGCCAGCAGCCCTCTACAGGGGGCGGGCGAGCAGTACTTC.

The rearrangement uses TRBV25-1 and TRBJ1-2; D is undetermined. Between the trimmed V and J ends, which lost 2 bases and 4 bases, there was a span of 8 bases. This CDR3 comprises 13 residues. Germline values: CDR1 MGHDK, CDR2 SYGVNS. CDR3 loop: CASSEEGRYGYTF. The DNA for the CDR3 is TGTGCCAGCAGTGAAGAAGGGCGCTATGGCTACACCTTC.

The rearrangement joins TRBV25-1 to TRBJ1-6, with D perhaps TRBD1 (5 bases). Germline-derived CDR1 and CDR2 are MGHDK and SYGVNS. This CDR3 contains 13 residues. Trimming left V 2 bases short and J 8 bases short, with 7 bases between. Here the CDR3 reads CASSEPGHSPLHF. The CDR3 DNA reads TGTGCCAGCAGTGAACCAGGGCATTCACCCCTCCACTTT.

V and J are TRBV27 and TRBJ2-7; TRBD1 matches at 9 bases. This CDR3 is built from 14 residues. Germline-derived CDR1 and CDR2 are MNHEY and SMNVEV (reference sequence). With 5 bases clipped from V and 6 bases from J, the junction kept 8 bases outside the gene matches. This chain's CDR3 is CASSRRGQGGEQYF. CDR3 in DNA: TGTGCCAGCAGTCGACGGGGACAGGGAGGCGAGCAGTACTTC.

This clone came up a few times. Written as DNA, the CDR3 is TGTGCCAGTAGTAGAAGGACAGGTTATGTGGAGCAGTACTTC. Protein sequence: CASSRRTGYVEQYF. The rearrangement links TRBV19 to TRBJ2-7; 7 bases are shared with TRBD1. CDR1 LNHDA and CDR2 SQIVND come from the germline V gene (reference sequence). V trimming: 4 bases; J trimming: 7 bases; junction bases outside the gene matches: 10. The CDR3 is made up of 14 amino acids.

V and J are TRBV5-1 and TRBJ1-2; TRBD1 matches at 8 bases. The CDR3 totals 15 residues. CDR1 and CDR2 (germline): SGHRS, YFSETQ. Germline trimming cut 4 bases from V and 0 bases from J; bases unmatched to any gene: 5. The CDR3 sequence: CASSTDRATNYGYTF. For the CDR3, the DNA is TGCGCCAGCAGCACGGACAGGGCTACTAACTATGGCTACACCTTC.

The count of this clone is one. The chain links TRBV9 to TRBJ2-3, with 8 bases that match TRBD1. The CDR3 covers 14 residues. The V and J ends lost 2 bases and 4 bases, in that order; junction bases with no gene match: 3. Germline CDR1 and CDR2: SGDLS and YYNGEE. CDR3: CASSVDRGADTQYF. In DNA form, the CDR3 reads TGTGCCAGCAGCGTTGACAGGGGAGCAGATACGCAGTATTTT.

The chain has TRBV19 and TRBJ2-3; 8 nucleotides line up with TRBD2. This CDR3 is built from 16 residues. Germline V gives CDR1 LNHDA, CDR2 SQIVND (reference sequence). V trimming: 6 bases; J trimming: 4 bases; junction bases outside the gene matches: 12. The CDR3 is CASSATGLEEADTQYF. For the CDR3, the DNA is TGTGCCAGTAGCGCGACGGGACTAGAGGAGGCAGATACGCAGTATTTT.

V usage is TRBV7-9 and J usage is TRBJ2-7; 7 bases align to TRBD2. CDR1 is SEHNR and CDR2 is FQNEAQ in the germline V gene (reference sequence). This CDR3 is 14 amino acids long. Trimming removed 1 base from V and 0 bases from J; junction bases left unmatched: 0. As DNA, the CDR3 is TGTGCCAGCAGCTTAGGGACTAGCTCCTACGAGCAGTACTTC. This translates into CASSLGTSSYEQYF.